A selection of T cell receptor beta chains follows, all from one sample in a study of cytomegalovirus exposure and HLA in healthy donors. Method: immunoSEQ multiplex PCR; TCRdb's copy keeps in-frame clones and lacks some. The sample lists 100,000 or so clones; about 70% were seen once. The sample comprised PBMCs. These receptors all stem from a human donor in good health. Each CDR3 is given with its conserved first and last residue. A D gene is named only where the DNA matches it firmly. Clone size appears in some rows only: once, few, many, or a class for an expanded clone.

clone_size	cdr3_length	v_call	j_call	d_call	cdr3_aa	cdr3_nt
NA	15	TRBV5-8	TRBJ2-1	TRBD1	CASSSTGTGGDEQFF	TGTGCCAGCAGCTCTACCGGGACAGGGGGTGATGAGCAGTTCTTC
NA	12	TRBV14	TRBJ2-4	NA	CASSSGGIVQYF	TGTGCCAGCAGCAGTGGAGGGATCGTTCAGTACTTC
NA	15	TRBV9	TRBJ1-2	NA	CASSVGGATNYGYTF	TGTGCCAGCAGCGTAGGCGGAGCAACTAACTATGGCTACACCTTC
NA	12	TRBV29-1	TRBJ1-1	TRBD1	CSARTGGTEAFF	TGCAGCGCCCGTACAGGGGGAACTGAAGCTTTCTTT
few	13	TRBV6-5	TRBJ2-5	NA	CASSYGEVETQYF	TGTGCCAGCAGTTACGGGGAGGTGGAGACCCAGTACTTC
NA	12	TRBV6-5	TRBJ2-5	NA	CASSAGRETQYF	TGTGCCAGCAGCGCAGGGCGAGAGACCCAGTACTTC
NA	15	TRBV18	TRBJ2-7	NA	CASSPPRTIGYEQYF	TGTGCCAGCTCACCACCCAGGACTATCGGTTACGAGCAGTACTTC
NA	19	TRBV7-2	TRBJ2-4	TRBD1	CASSLGGQAPGVAKNIQYF	TGTGCCAGCAGCTTAGGTGGACAGGCCCCCGGGGTAGCCAAAAACATTCAGTACTTC
NA	15	TRBV27	TRBJ2-1	TRBD2	CASSSPTGGAAEQFF	TGTGCCAGCAGTTCCCCCACCGGGGGGGCGGCTGAGCAGTTCTTC
NA	13	TRBV30	TRBJ1-1	TRBD1	CALRTGRDTEAFF	TGTGCCTTAAGGACAGGGAGGGACACTGAAGCTTTCTTT
NA	11	TRBV30	TRBJ2-7	NA	CACTGAYEQYF	TGTGCCTGTACAGGAGCCTACGAGCAGTACTTC
NA	15	TRBV7-2	TRBJ1-4	TRBD1	CASSLGDRGYEKLFF	TGTGCCAGCAGCTTAGGCGACAGGGGATATGAAAAACTGTTTTTT
NA	14	TRBV5-6	TRBJ2-2	NA	CASSFPGKAGELFF	TGTGCCAGCAGCTTTCCGGGGAAAGCCGGGGAGCTGTTTTTT
NA	18	TRBV19	TRBJ2-1	TRBD2	CASRSREASGRSYNEQFF	TGTGCCAGTAGGTCGCGAGAGGCTAGCGGGCGCTCCTACAATGAGCAGTTCTTC
NA	14	TRBV25-1	TRBJ1-2	TRBD1	CASRDRAGNYGYTF	TGTGCCAGCCGAGACAGGGCCGGGAACTATGGCTACACCTTC
NA	17	TRBV5-1	TRBJ2-7	TRBD2	CASSHTWPGGGNYEQYF	TGCGCCAGCAGCCATACCTGGCCGGGAGGGGGGAACTACGAGCAGTACTTC
NA	13	TRBV7-2	TRBJ2-1	NA	CASSLWSHNEQFF	TGTGCCAGCAGCCTCTGGAGCCACAATGAGCAGTTCTTC
NA	16	TRBV19	TRBJ1-5	NA	CASSSLGEVRGGPQHF	TGTGCCAGTAGTTCACTTGGGGAGGTCCGCGGAGGGCCCCAGCATTTT
NA	14	TRBV28	TRBJ2-1	NA	CASGGLGGYNEQFF	TGTGCCAGCGGGGGGTTAGGAGGTTACAATGAGCAGTTCTTC
NA	15	TRBV27	TRBJ2-3	TRBD2	CASSLAGGWADTQYF	TGTGCCAGCAGTTTAGCGGGAGGGTGGGCAGATACGCAGTATTTT
NA	17	TRBV30	TRBJ1-4	NA	CAWSRAGGWKGNEKLFF	TGTGCCTGGAGTCGAGCAGGAGGATGGAAGGGTAATGAAAAACTGTTTTTT
NA	14	TRBV2	TRBJ2-2	NA	CASKETLGTGELFF	TGTGCCAGCAAGGAGACCCTAGGCACCGGGGAGCTGTTTTTT
once	15	TRBV10-3	TRBJ1-1	NA	CAIRPGDTGYTEAFF	TGTGCCATCAGGCCAGGGGATACAGGGTACACTGAAGCTTTCTTT
few	15	TRBV19	TRBJ2-1	TRBD2	CASSIVSGLLNEQFF	TGTGCCAGTAGTATAGTTTCGGGACTACTCAATGAGCAGTTCTTC
NA	13	TRBV27	TRBJ2-7	NA	CASGAGTNGEQYF	TGTGCCAGCGGCGCAGGGACAAACGGCGAGCAGTACTTC
once	14	TRBV28	TRBJ2-4	NA	CASSLITPPGQMHF	TGTGCCAGCAGTTTAATCACCCCCCCGGGACAAATGCACTTC
NA	17	TRBV4-1	TRBJ2-2	TRBD1	CASSQQTGGGSTGELFF	TGCGCCAGCAGCCAACAGACAGGGGGCGGGAGCACCGGGGAGCTGTTTTTT
NA	16	TRBV28	TRBJ1-2	TRBD1	CASSSPGQENGYGYTF	TGTGCCAGCAGTTCACCCGGACAGGAGAACGGCTATGGCTACACCTTC
many	13	TRBV27	TRBJ1-2	NA	CASSSDLRGGYTF	TGTGCCAGCAGTTCGGACCTCCGGGGAGGCTACACCTTC
NA	15	TRBV30	TRBJ2-3	NA	CAWSVGRVGADTQYF	TGTGCCTGGAGTGTAGGCCGGGTTGGTGCAGATACGCAGTATTTT
NA	16	TRBV7-9	TRBJ1-3	NA	CASSRVILPSGNTIYF	TGTGCCAGCAGCCGTGTTATACTTCCCTCTGGAAACACCATATATTTT
NA	15	TRBV19	TRBJ2-2	NA	CASSISPVNTGELFF	TGTGCCAGTAGTATCTCGCCAGTCAACACCGGGGAGCTGTTTTTT
few	15	TRBV6-1	TRBJ1-3	NA	CASSENPEAGNTIYF	TGTGCCAGCAGTGAAAACCCAGAAGCGGGAAACACCATATATTTT
NA	13	TRBV5-1	TRBJ2-5	NA	CASSVSDRETQYF	TGCGCCAGCAGCGTCTCAGACAGGGAGACCCAGTACTTC
NA	16	TRBV6-5	TRBJ2-1	TRBD1	CASSWGGTGTHNEQFF	TGTGCCAGCAGTTGGGGGGGGACAGGGACCCACAATGAGCAGTTCTTC
NA	14	TRBV7-2	TRBJ1-1	NA	CASSSDRLKTEAFF	TGTGCCAGCAGCTCGGACAGATTGAAGACTGAAGCTTTCTTT
NA	15	TRBV11-2	TRBJ2-1	NA	CASSFTIASLNEQFF	TGTGCCAGCAGCTTTACAATAGCCTCCCTCAATGAGCAGTTCTTC